This T cell receptor (beta chain) came from a study of somatic mutations in T cells in chronic GVHD (dated by TCRdb to the early 2020s). For sorting, staining was performed with anti-CD3, anti-CD4, anti-CD8 and a Vbeta20 antibody from the IOTest Beta Mark kit on a FACSAria III, and a purity above 97% was achieved. Mononuclear cells were isolated by Ficoll-Paque PLUS density gradient centrifugation from peripheral blood that had been collected in sodium heparin tubes. CD4+ Vbeta20+, CD4+ Vbeta20-, and CD8+ T cell fractions were FACS-sorted before TCRbeta deep sequencing. As regards this clone: The clone's antigen remains unknown. Base qualities are missing; no much larger clone stands one base away.

Genomic DNA was isolated and then used for the TCRbeta deep sequencing. The immunoSEQ assay, provided as a commercial service, was used for both TCRbeta CDR3 sequencing and the initial data processing. In the paper's pipeline: Reads were demultiplexed, adapter and primer sequences were trimmed, similar clones were merged through frequency-ratio clustering, and V, D, J genes were annotated using IMGT. TCRdb provides this immuneACCESS table in a form limited to in-frame rearrangements. Some clones are lacking; in checked studies, under half of them reflect an unresolved V gene, and why the rest are absent is not known. V and J calls and clone size are as listed in that table; D and trimming were resolved from the DNA. The sample table contains 11,000 to 15,000 clones; only one count was recorded for roughly 78% of them. Jointly, the top ten make up 32% of the sample. Unmatched junction bases come to 10, with V trimmed by 5 bases and J by 4 bases. Taken from cysteine to phenylalanine, the CDR3 has 15 residues. The only DNA kept is the CDR3, 45 bases in frame from the first base. CDR1 and CDR2, looked up from the germline V gene, are SGHVT and SQSDAQ.

The sample consisted of Vbeta20-negative CD4+ T cells from blood. Per the publication, the cell subset or site label means: CD4+ T cells sorted as TCR Vbeta20 negative by flow cytometry. This TCR derives from a male patient in his 50s with chronic graft-versus-host disease. Some T cells present after a transplant may be cells of the graft donor. Recombination linked TRBV7-4 to TRBJ1-2; TRBD1 agrees with 7 junctional bases. The nucleotide sequence is TGTGCCAGCAGCCTTACAGGGGTGGTCGGCTATGGCTACACCTTC. Translated, this is CASSLTGVVGYGYTF.